This T cell receptor (beta chain) was profiled in a study of blood T cells in healthy people across ages. The CDR3 consists of 17 residues. Germline values: CDR1 SGHRS, CDR2 YFSETQ. Sample-barcoded 5' priming and a J-beta primer mix drove a second PCR of roughly 7 to 11 cycles. TCRdb processed the 5' RACE reads anew with MiXCR; each CDR3 protein has one entry. Of roughly 800,000 distinct CDR3 sequences in the sample, 58% were seen once. The genes are TRBV5-1 and TRBJ2-5; 11 bases match TRBD2. The DNA end is more similar to TRBJ2-7, so the J call may be wrong. This sequence originates from a young man in good health. The sample taken for sequencing was blood. CDR3 residues: CASSLFGTSGFAYEQYF. CDR3 DNA sequence: TGCGCCAGCAGCTTGTTCGGGACTAGCGGATTCGCCTACGAGCAGTACTTC.